The rows below give T cell receptor beta chains drawn from one sample of a study of PD-L1 blockade in urothelial cancer. Only in-frame clones appear in the TCRdb table, and some are missing; sequencing was by immunoSEQ multiplex PCR. The data show around 130,000 clones, about 88% seen once. Sequenced material: PBMCs, taken around atezolizumab (anti-PD-L1) treatment. The receptors stem from a man aged 50 or older with urothelial cancer. CDR3s include the opening cysteine and the closing phenylalanine or tryptophan. D genes are given only for firm matches. A clone size is listed for some rows: how often the clone was seen (once, few, many), or a class if it is expanded.

v_gene	abundance	j_gene	d_gene	CDR3aa	CDR3nt
TRBV30	NA	TRBJ2-3	TRBD2	CAWSSFWRGGADTQYF	TGTGCCTGGAGTAGTTTCTGGCGGGGGGGGGCAGATACGCAGTATTTT
TRBV5-1	NA	TRBJ2-7	TRBD1	CASSLSGTAYEQYF	TGCGCCAGCAGCTTATCCGGGACAGCCTACGAGCAGTACTTC
TRBV18	NA	TRBJ2-1	NA	CASSPEHNREQFF	TGTGCCAGCTCACCGGAGCATAACCGGGAGCAGTTCTTC
TRBV10-3	NA	TRBJ1-2	NA	CAIRDTTAGYGYTF	TGTGCCATCAGAGACACCACGGCGGGCTATGGCTACACCTTC
TRBV27	NA	TRBJ2-7	TRBD1	CASNPRDRGSYEQYF	TGTGCCAGCAACCCCCGGGACAGGGGCTCCTACGAGCAGTACTTC
TRBV28	NA	TRBJ1-1	NA	CASSLGAWAEAFF	TGTGCCAGCAGTTTGGGGGCTTGGGCTGAAGCTTTCTTT
TRBV10-3	NA	TRBJ2-1	TRBD2	CAISGLAPNEQFF	TGTGCCATCAGTGGACTAGCGCCCAATGAGCAGTTCTTC
TRBV5-6	NA	TRBJ2-3	TRBD2	CASSSRTSLSTDTQYF	TGTGCCAGCAGTTCCCGGACTAGCCTTAGCACAGATACGCAGTATTTT
TRBV10-3	NA	TRBJ2-2	NA	CAISDGQGGGTGELFF	TGTGCCATCAGTGATGGGCAGGGAGGAGGCACCGGGGAGCTGTTTTTT
TRBV19	NA	TRBJ1-2	NA	CASKPVLLNYGYTF	TGTGCCAGTAAACCGGTGCTTCTAAACTATGGCTACACCTTC
TRBV28	NA	TRBJ1-2	TRBD1	CASSTGQGAYGYTF	TGTGCCAGCAGTACAGGACAGGGGGCTTATGGCTACACCTTC
TRBV11-1	NA	TRBJ2-4	NA	CASSTRSGGNIQYF	TGTGCCAGCAGCACCCGATCCGGGGGAAACATTCAGTACTTC
TRBV18	NA	TRBJ2-7	TRBD1	CASSPVGQGQPYEQYF	TGTGCCAGCTCACCGGTGGGACAGGGGCAACCCTACGAGCAGTACTTC
TRBV28	NA	TRBJ2-3	TRBD2	CASTPSRAGVVDTQYF	TGTGCCAGCACCCCGTCCCGGGCGGGAGTGGTAGATACGCAGTATTTT
TRBV16	NA	TRBJ2-4	TRBD2	CASSGLAGNKNIQYF	TGTGCCAGCAGCGGACTAGCGGGGAACAAAAACATTCAGTACTTC
TRBV28	NA	TRBJ1-6	NA	CASSPRYRESPLHF	TGTGCCAGCAGCCCCAGGTATCGGGAGTCACCCCTCCACTTT
TRBV2	NA	TRBJ1-6	NA	CASSEQGLGNSPLHF	TGTGCCAGCAGTGAACAGGGTCTAGGTAATTCACCCCTCCACTTT
TRBV7-9	once	TRBJ1-1	TRBD1	CASSFFGQGAAEAFF	TGTGCCAGCAGCTTTTTTGGACAGGGGGCTGCTGAAGCTTTCTTT
TRBV18	NA	TRBJ1-5	NA	CASSPIEDGGVQHF	TGTGCCAGCTCACCCATTGAGGACGGCGGGGTCCAGCATTTT
TRBV7-6	NA	TRBJ2-7	NA	CASSYRHFSEQYF	TGTGCCAGCAGCTACCGACACTTTTCCGAGCAGTACTTC
TRBV9	NA	TRBJ2-5	NA	CASSVGARGGETQYF	TGTGCCAGCAGCGTAGGCGCCAGGGGCGGCGAGACCCAGTACTTC
TRBV5-1	NA	TRBJ1-4	TRBD1	CASSLARTGDEKLFF	TGCGCCAGCAGCTTGGCTAGGACAGGGGATGAAAAACTGTTTTTT
TRBV6-6	NA	TRBJ1-1	NA	CASSNLDSPNTEAFF	TGTGCCAGCAGTAATCTCGACAGCCCGAACACTGAAGCTTTCTTT
TRBV11-2	NA	TRBJ2-7	TRBD1	CASRLTDRGIYEQYF	TGTGCCAGCAGGCTAACAGACAGGGGGATCTACGAGCAGTACTTC
TRBV6-6	NA	TRBJ1-6	NA	CASSTRVPYNSPLHF	TGTGCCAGCAGTACCAGGGTCCCCTATAATTCACCCCTCCACTTT
TRBV6-6	NA	TRBJ2-1	NA	CASRGRGGDSYNEQFF	TGTGCCAGCAGGGGGCGGGGCGGGGACTCCTACAATGAGCAGTTCTTC
TRBV6-1	few	TRBJ1-2	TRBD1	CASSEEDRGIYGYTF	TGTGCCAGCAGTGAAGAGGACAGGGGGATCTATGGCTACACCTTC
TRBV2	once	TRBJ1-4	NA	CASSETSFRQRLFF	TGTGCCAGCAGTGAAACCTCATTTCGACAGAGACTGTTTTTT
TRBV7-8	NA	TRBJ1-2	TRBD1	CASSFRTGGYGYTF	TGTGCCAGCAGCTTTCGGACAGGGGGCTATGGCTACACCTTC